This TCR beta chain was captured in a study of blood T cells in healthy people across ages. Through a sample-barcoded 5' primer and a J-beta primer mix, a second PCR was run for roughly 7 to 12 cycles. Via MiXCR, TCRdb re-called the 5' RACE reads, giving one row per CDR3 protein. The sample records about 1 million distinct CDR3 sequences, 35% to 55% being singletons. The sample holds a few counts of this clonotype. The germline V gene encodes CDR1 SQVTM and CDR2 ANQGSEA. V was shortened by 3 bases and J by 4 bases, with 15 bases between the two germline ends. The length of the CDR3 is 14 residues. The sequencing input was blood. V and J are TRBV29-1 and TRBJ1-2; tentative D call: TRBD1 (5 bases). The TCR originated in a woman in her sixties or seventies in good health. The CDR3 sequence: CSVERTGLFYGYTF. Written as DNA, the CDR3 is TGCAGCGTTGAGCGCACAGGACTATTCTATGGCTACACCTTC.